This TCR beta chain was captured in a study of OX40 agonist ivuxolimab in advanced cancers. Germline assignment: CDR1 GTSNPN and CDR2 SVGIG (reference sequence). Germline trimming cut 1 base from V and 5 bases from J; bases unmatched to any gene: 4. CDR3 length: 15 amino acids. Assay used: immunoSEQ multiplex PCR; TCRdb lists only in-frame clones, some missing. The sample carries some 59,000 clones, about nine tenths recorded once. Worth noting for this clone: The antigen is undetermined.

Study outcomes and limitations: Expanded peripheral T cells had an undetermined antigen specificity.

Exclusion applied to patients with autoimmune disease history or systemic immunosuppression. Blood got drawn at baseline, again on cycle 4 day 1, and then on cycle 7 day 1. The chain joins TRBV30 to TRBJ2-3; TRBD2 agrees at 12 bases. The source was CD4+ or CD8+ T cells sorted from blood, collected in a trial of the OX40 agonist ivuxolimab. This TCR was recovered from an adult with an advanced solid tumor such as melanoma, head and neck, liver or kidney cancer. CDR3 DNA sequence: TGTGCCTGGAGTGGGACTAGCGGGACGGGAGATACGCAGTATTTT. This codes for CAWSGTSGTGDTQYF.